This T cell receptor beta chain emerged from a study of T cell responses to AZD1222 COVID-19 vaccine. TCRdb keeps only in-frame clones here, not all; method: immunoSEQ multiplex PCR. The data hold 200,000 or so clones, with approximately 87% observed a single time. Trimming removed 3 bases from V and 4 bases from J, with 3 bases in between. The germline gives CDR1 LNHDA, CDR2 SQIVND (reference sequence). The CDR3 has 11 amino acids. Sample: peripheral blood, taken on day 0 of MenACWY control vaccination. This sequence originates from an adult in good health. The chain combines TRBV19 with TRBJ1-2; D gene unclear. The CDR3 here is CASSMPYGYTF. The CDR3 coding sequence is TGTGCCAGTAGTATGCCCTATGGCTACACCTTC. The variable domain in full, completed from reference TRBV19 and TRBJ1-2, reads DGGITQSPKYLFRKEGQNVTLSCEQNLNHDAMYWYRQDPGQGLRLIYYSQIVNDFQKGDIAEGYSVSREKKESFPLTVTSAQKNPTAFYLCASSMPYGYTFGSGTRLTVV.